The T cell receptor (beta chain) under discussion was sequenced for a study of blood T cell repertoires in COVID-19. This CDR3 is built from 13 residues. V lost 5 bases to trimming and J lost 7 bases, with 15 bases between them. Sequencing was performed with immunoSEQ multiplex PCR; in TCRdb, only in-frame clones are kept and a portion is missing. Here the sample spans some 89,000 clones, 85% to 90% being singletons. The sample consisted of peripheral blood. The receptor's source is a human donor in a cohort sampled during active COVID-19. The rearrangement uses TRBV12-3 or TRBV12-4 and TRBJ2-7; no reliable D call. As DNA, the CDR3 is TGTGCCAGCAGTCCACAGCTCCTGTGGGAGCAGTACTTC. This translates into CASSPQLLWEQYF.